This record covers a single T cell receptor beta chain. Its specificity is not known. This specimen belongs to a study of blood T cells in healthy people across ages. Study-level findings and limits: TCR beta diversity, measured per million T cells, fell in a roughly linear way with age.

A second PCR of about 7 to 12 cycles used a sample-barcoded 5' primer and a J-beta primer mix. TCRdb used MiXCR to reprocess the 5' RACE reads, holding one entry per CDR3 protein. The sample includes approximately 1,000,000 distinct CDR3 sequences, approximately 38% seen only once; the top ten take under 15%. The CDR3 has 15 amino acids. The J segment lost 5 bases and the V segment lost 5 bases, leaving 9 bases of the junction unmatched. Germline CDR1 and CDR2: SGHVS and FQNEAQ. This sequence joins TRBV7-8 and TRBJ1-2, with 9 bases matching TRBD1. This TCR was recovered from a young man in good health. Sequenced material: blood. CDR3 in DNA: TGTGCCAGCAGCCTCGGGACAGGGTCTCGGTATGGCTACACCTTC. As protein: CASSLGTGSRYGYTF.